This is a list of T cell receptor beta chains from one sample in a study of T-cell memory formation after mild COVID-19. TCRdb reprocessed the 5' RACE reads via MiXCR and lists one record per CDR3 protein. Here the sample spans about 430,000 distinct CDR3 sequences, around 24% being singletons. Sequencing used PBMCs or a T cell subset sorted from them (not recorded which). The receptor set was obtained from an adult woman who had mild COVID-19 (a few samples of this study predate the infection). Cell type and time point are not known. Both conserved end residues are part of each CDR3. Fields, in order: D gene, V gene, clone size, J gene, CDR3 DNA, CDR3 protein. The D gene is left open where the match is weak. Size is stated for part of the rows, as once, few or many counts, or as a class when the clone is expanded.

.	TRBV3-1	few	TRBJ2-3	TGTGCCAGCAGCCGCCGGGACCTACAAAGCACAGATACGCAGTATTTT	CASSRRDLQSTDTQYF
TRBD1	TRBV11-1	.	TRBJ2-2	TGTGCCAGCAGCTTAACGGGACAGGGTCTAAAGGAGCTGTTTTTT	CASSLTGQGLKELFF
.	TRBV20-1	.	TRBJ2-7	TGCAGTGCCCCGCGGGGCCACTCCTACGAGCAGTACTTC	CSAPRGHSYEQYF
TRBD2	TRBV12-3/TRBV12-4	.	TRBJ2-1	TGTGCCACCCAGACTAGCGGACTACACAATGAGCAGTTCTTC	CATQTSGLHNEQFF
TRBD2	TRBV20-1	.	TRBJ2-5	TGCAGTGCAACCGGGACTAGCGGGGGATCGTTAAAGACCCAGTACTTC	CSATGTSGGSLKTQYF
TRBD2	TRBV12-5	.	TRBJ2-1	TGTGCTAGTGGTTTGGCCTCGACTAGCGCTACCTACAATGAGCAGTTCTTC	CASGLASTSATYNEQFF
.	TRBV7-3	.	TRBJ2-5	TGTGCCAGCAGCCCCTCTAGCGCTCAAGAGACCCAGTACTTC	CASSPSSAQETQYF
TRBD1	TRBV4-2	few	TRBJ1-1	TGTGCCAGCAGCCATCGGGACAGGGAGGGCACTGAAGCTTTCTTT	CASSHRDREGTEAFF
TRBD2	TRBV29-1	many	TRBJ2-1	TGCAGCGTTAAGGGGACTAGCGGGAGGCCCTACAATGAGCAGTTCTTC	CSVKGTSGRPYNEQFF
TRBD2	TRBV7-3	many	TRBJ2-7	TGTGCCAGCAGCGCTACCGGGGGGGCCTACGAGCAGTACTTC	CASSATGGAYEQYF
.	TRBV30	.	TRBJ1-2	TGTGCCTGGAGTCGGGTATCTCGAGGCTACACCTTC	CAWSRVSRGYTF
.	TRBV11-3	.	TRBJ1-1	TGTGCCAGCAGCTTCTCCTTTCTGACATGGGAGGCTTTCTTT	CASSFSFLTWEAFF
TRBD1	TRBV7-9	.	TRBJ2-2	TGTGCCAGCAGCTCGACAGGGATCCCCGGCCGGGAGCTGTTTTTT	CASSSTGIPGRELFF
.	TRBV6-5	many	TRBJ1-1	TGTGCCAGCAGCCCAAAGGGGGGGAACACTGAAGCTTTCTTT	CASSPKGGNTEAFF
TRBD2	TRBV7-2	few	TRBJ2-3	TGTGCCAGCAGCTTCAGTAGCGGGAGTAGAACAGATACGCAGTATTTT	CASSFSSGSRTDTQYF
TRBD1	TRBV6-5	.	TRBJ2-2	TGTGCCAGCAGTTACTCGCGACAGGGCTACACCGGGGAGCTGTTTTTT	CASSYSRQGYTGELFF
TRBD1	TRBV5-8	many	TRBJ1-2	TGTGCCAGCAGCTTCGGACAGGGTGACTATGGCTACACCTTC	CASSFGQGDYGYTF
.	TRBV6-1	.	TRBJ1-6	TGTGCCAGCAGTGAAGAGGCCTCAGGGGCGCTCCTCCCTAATTCACCCCTCCACTTT	CASSEEASGALLPNSPLHF
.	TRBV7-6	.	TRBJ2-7	TGTGCCAGCAGCCCAGAGGGTATCCGGCCGGCCGAGCAGTACTTC	CASSPEGIRPAEQYF
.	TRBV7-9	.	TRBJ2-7	TGTGCCAGCAGCTACAACAGGGAATACGAGCAGTACTTC	CASSYNREYEQYF
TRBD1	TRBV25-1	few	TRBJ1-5	TGTGCCAGCAGTGAGGGGACAGGGGATCAGCCCCAGCATTTT	CASSEGTGDQPQHF
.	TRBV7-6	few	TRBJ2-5	TGTGCCAGCAGTCAGGCTGACCAAGAGACCCAGTACTTC	CASSQADQETQYF
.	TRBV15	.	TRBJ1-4	TGTGCCACCAGCAGAGGAGCCAGGGTGGGTGAAAAACTGTTTTTT	CATSRGARVGEKLFF
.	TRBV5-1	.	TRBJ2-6	TGCGCCAGCAGCTTGGCCGTGGTTACTGGGGCCAACGTCCTGACTTTC	CASSLAVVTGANVLTF
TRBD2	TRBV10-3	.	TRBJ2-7	TGTGCCATCAGTGCTAACCGGACTAGCGGTACTCTCTACGAGCAGTACTTC	CAISANRTSGTLYEQYF
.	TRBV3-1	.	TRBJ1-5	TGTGCCAGCAGGAATCAGCCCCAGCATTTT	CASRNQPQHF
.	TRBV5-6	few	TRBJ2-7	TGTGCCAGCAGCTTCTCTAGGGAAGGGCAGTACTTC	CASSFSREGQYF
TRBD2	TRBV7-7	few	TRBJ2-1	TGTGCCAGCAGCCCGAGTAGCGGGGGGTCAAATGAGCAGTTCTTC	CASSPSSGGSNEQFF
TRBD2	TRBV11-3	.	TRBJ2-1	TGTGCCAGCAGTCACAGCGGGGCAACTAACAATGAGCAGTTCTTC	CASSHSGATNNEQFF
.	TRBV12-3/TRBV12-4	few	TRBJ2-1	TGTGCCAGCGGAGACAATGAGCAGTTCTTC	CASGDNEQFF
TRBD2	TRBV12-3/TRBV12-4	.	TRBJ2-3	TGTGCCAGCAGTCGACGTGGGAGGGGTGGAGATACGCAGTATTTT	CASSRRGRGGDTQYF
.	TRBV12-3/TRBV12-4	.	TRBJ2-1	TGTGCCAGCAGGTGGCAGGTTGATGAGCAGTTCTTC	CASRWQVDEQFF
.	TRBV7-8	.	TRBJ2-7	TGTGCCAGCAGCCAGCTAGCCGGGGACATCTCCTACGAGCAGTACTTC	CASSQLAGDISYEQYF
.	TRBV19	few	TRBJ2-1	TGTGCCAGTAGTTTGGACAGAGAAACCGACAATGAGCAGTTCTTC	CASSLDRETDNEQFF
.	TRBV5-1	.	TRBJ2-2	TGCGCCAGCAGCTACGAACATAACACCGGGGAGCTGTTTTTT	CASSYEHNTGELFF
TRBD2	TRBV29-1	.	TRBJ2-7	TGCAGCGTTGGGCGGGGGAGCGGGAGCTACGAGCAGTACTTC	CSVGRGSGSYEQYF
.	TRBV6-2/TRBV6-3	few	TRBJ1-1	TGTGCCAGCAGTTACGGTCGAAGGGGGAACACTGAAGCTTTCTTT	CASSYGRRGNTEAFF
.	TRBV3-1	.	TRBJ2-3	TGTGCCAGCAGCCAGGGACCCCCAACGCAGTATTTT	CASSQGPPTQYF
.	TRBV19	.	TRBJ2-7	TGTGCCAGTAGTATAGCCGGAGACCCAGTCTACGAGCAGTACTTC	CASSIAGDPVYEQYF
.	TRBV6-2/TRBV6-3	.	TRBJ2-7	TGTGCCAGCAGTTACTCGTCCGGGCAGTACTTC	CASSYSSGQYF
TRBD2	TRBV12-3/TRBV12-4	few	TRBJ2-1	TGTGCCAGCAGTTTTAGCGGGAGAGCCTACAATGAGCAGTTCTTC	CASSFSGRAYNEQFF
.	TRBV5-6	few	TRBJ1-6	TGTGCCAGCAGCCGAGGCCTTTCCGATTCACCCCTCCACTTT	CASSRGLSDSPLHF
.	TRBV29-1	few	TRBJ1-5	TGCAGCGTTGAGGAGGGGAGCAATCAGCCCCAGCATTTT	CSVEEGSNQPQHF
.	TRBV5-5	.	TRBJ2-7	TGTGCCAGCAGCCCCCCGAGGGACGAGCAGTACTTC	CASSPPRDEQYF
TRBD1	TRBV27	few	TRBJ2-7	TGTGCCAGCACCCTGACAGGGACCTCCTACGAGCAGTACTTC	CASTLTGTSYEQYF